This passage covers 5 T cell receptor beta chains from one sample sequenced in a study of blood T cell repertoires in COVID-19 (dated by TCRdb to 2018 to 2020). Library method: the immunoSEQ multiplex PCR assay. Drawn from immuneACCESS, this table holds only the in-frame rearrangements with V and J called that TCRdb kept. Clones are partly lost; checked studies trace under half to an unresolved V gene and leave the rest unexplained. Counted in this sample were 250,000 to 300,000 clones; around 80% of them appeared once. The ten biggest clones cover approximately 5% of the sample. Sequenced material: PBMCs or T cells enriched from blood (not recorded which). The source is a man aged 35-49 years who had been exposed to COVID-19.

V is TRBV12-3 or TRBV12-4 and J is TRBJ2-3, with D perhaps matching TRBD1 (6 bases). V was cut by 5 bases and J by 3 bases, with 9 bases left in between. The CDR3 consists of 13 residues. As DNA, the CDR3 is TGTGCCAGCAGTCCGGACAGAACAGATACGCAGTATTTT. Its protein is CASSPDRTDTQYF.

The rearrangement uses TRBV29-1 and TRBJ1-2; the match to TRBD1 covers 7 bases. Germline CDR1 SQVTM, CDR2 ANQGSEA. The CDR3 extends over 11 amino acids. Trimming removed 8 bases from V and 6 bases from J; junction bases left unmatched: 6. The CDR3 protein is CSIRQGHGYTF. The DNA for the CDR3 is TGCAGCATCCGACAGGGCCATGGCTACACCTTC.

This clone has just one count. This chain links TRBV9 with TRBJ2-1, with 7 bases lining up with TRBD2. The trim removed 2 bases at V and 4 bases at J, leaving 12 bases unmatched. This CDR3 is built from 17 residues. The V gene's germline CDR1 is SGDLS and CDR2 YYNGEE. In DNA, the CDR3 is TGTGCCAGCAGCGTCCTAAGTGGGGGAGGGTCATACAATGAGCAGTTCTTC. Its translation: CASSVLSGGGSYNEQFF.

CDR3 sequence (DNA): TGTGCCAGCAGTCCTCAACCCCCGGGACAGATAAATCAGCCCCAGCATTTT. Protein product: CASSPQPPGQINQPQHF. V usage is TRBV27 and J usage is TRBJ1-5; TRBD1 matches 7 bases. Looked up from germline, CDR1 is MNHEY and CDR2 is SMNVEV (reference sequence). Trimming removed 5 bases from V and 4 bases from J; junction bases left unmatched: 14. The CDR3 sequence is 17 residues long.

The chain employs TRBV9 and TRBJ1-3, with 7 bases aligning to TRBD1. The CDR3 has 15 amino acids. Germline V CDR1 and CDR2: SGDLS, YYNGEE. V trimming: 4 bases; J trimming: 4 bases; junction bases outside the gene matches: 8. The CDR3 spells CASSLDRARGNTIYF. DNA for the CDR3: TGTGCCAGCAGCCTCGACAGGGCGAGAGGAAACACCATATATTTT.